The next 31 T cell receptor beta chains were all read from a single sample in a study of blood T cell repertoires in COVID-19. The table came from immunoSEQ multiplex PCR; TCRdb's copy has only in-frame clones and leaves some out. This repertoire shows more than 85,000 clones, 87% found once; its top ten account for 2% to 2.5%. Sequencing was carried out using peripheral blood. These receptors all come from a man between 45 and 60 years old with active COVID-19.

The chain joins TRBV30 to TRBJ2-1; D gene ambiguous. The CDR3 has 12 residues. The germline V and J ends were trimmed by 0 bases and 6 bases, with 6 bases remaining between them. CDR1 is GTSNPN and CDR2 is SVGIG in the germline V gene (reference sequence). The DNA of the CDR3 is TGTGCCTGGAGTGTACTTGGCAATGAGCAGTTCTTC. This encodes CAWSVLGNEQFF. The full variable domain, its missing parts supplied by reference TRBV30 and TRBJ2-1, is SQTIHQWPATLVQPVGSPLSLECTVEGTSNPNLYWYRQAAGRGLQLLFYSVGIGQISSEVPQNLSASRPQDRQFILSSKKLLLSDSGFYLCAWSVLGNEQFFGPGTRLTVL.

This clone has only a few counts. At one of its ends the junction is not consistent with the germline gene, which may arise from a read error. This CDR3 reads CASGQERGVFAF. In DNA, the CDR3 is TGTGCCAGCGGACAGGAGAGGGGGGTTTTCGCTTTT. V gene TRBV2 combines with J gene TRBJ1-4; 7 bases match TRBD1. CDR1 and CDR2 from the germline V gene are SNHLY and FYNNEI. There are 12 residues in the CDR3.

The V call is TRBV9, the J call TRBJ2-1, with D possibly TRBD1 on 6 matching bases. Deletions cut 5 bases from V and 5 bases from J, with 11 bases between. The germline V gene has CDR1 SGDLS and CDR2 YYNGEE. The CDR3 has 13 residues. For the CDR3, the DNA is TGTGCCAGCAGTTGGGGACACAACAATGAGCAGTTCTTC. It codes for CASSWGHNNEQFF.

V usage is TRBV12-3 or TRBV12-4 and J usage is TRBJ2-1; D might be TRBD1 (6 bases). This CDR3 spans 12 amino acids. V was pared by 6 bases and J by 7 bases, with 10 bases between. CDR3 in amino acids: CASSLTGNEQFF. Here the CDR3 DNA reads TGTGCCAGCAGCCTGACAGGTAATGAGCAGTTCTTC.

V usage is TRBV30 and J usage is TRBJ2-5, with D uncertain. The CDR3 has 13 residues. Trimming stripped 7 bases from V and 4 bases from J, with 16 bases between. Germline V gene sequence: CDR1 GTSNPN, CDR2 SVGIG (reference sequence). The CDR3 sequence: CASDLESTETQYF. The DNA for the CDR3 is TGTGCCTCGGATCTGGAGAGTACAGAGACCCAGTACTTC.

This chain's CDR3 is CASSSEAGASGNTIYF. Written as DNA, the CDR3 is TGCGCCAGCAGCTCCGAGGCAGGGGCGTCTGGAAACACCATATATTTT. The chain links TRBV5-1 to TRBJ1-3; D is possibly TRBD1 (6 bases). The germline V gene has CDR1 SGHRS and CDR2 YFSETQ. This CDR3 contains 16 residues. V shed 3 bases and J shed 1 base, with 14 bases lying between them.

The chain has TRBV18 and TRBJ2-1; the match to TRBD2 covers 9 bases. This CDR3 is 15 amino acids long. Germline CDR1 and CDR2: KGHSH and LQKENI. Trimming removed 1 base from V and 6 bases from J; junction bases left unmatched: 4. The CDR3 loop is CASSPRNSGGNEQFF. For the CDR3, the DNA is TGTGCCAGCTCACCACGGAATAGCGGGGGCAATGAGCAGTTCTTC.

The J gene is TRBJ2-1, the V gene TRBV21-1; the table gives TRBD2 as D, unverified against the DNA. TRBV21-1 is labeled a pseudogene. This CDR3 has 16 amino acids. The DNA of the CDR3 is TGTGCCAGCAGCAAAGACGGAGAGGGCCCCTACGATGAGCAGTTCTTC. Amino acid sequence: CASSKDGEGPYDEQFF.

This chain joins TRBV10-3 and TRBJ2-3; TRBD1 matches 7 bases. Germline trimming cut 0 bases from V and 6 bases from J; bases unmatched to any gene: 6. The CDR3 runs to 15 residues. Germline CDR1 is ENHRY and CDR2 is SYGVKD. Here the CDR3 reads CAISESVLGGDTQYF. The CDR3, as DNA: TGTGCCATCAGTGAGTCGGTCCTAGGGGGCGATACGCAGTATTTT.

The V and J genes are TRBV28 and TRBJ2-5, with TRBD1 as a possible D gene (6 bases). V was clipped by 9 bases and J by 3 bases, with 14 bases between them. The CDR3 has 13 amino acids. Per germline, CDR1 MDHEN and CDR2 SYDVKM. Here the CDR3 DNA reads TGTGCCAGTACCCGGGACACGGAAGAGACCCAGTACTTC. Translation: CASTRDTEETQYF. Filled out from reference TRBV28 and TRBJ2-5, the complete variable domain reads DVKVTQSSRYLVKRTGEKVFLECVQDMDHENMFWYRQDPGLGLRLIYFSYDVKMKEKGDIPEGYSVSREKKERFSLILESASTNQTSMYLCASTRDTEETQYFGPGTRLLVL.

DNA for the CDR3: TGTGCCAGCAGCCCGGCCGACAGGGGGCGACGAGAGACCCAGTACTTC. This translates into CASSPADRGRRETQYF. This sequence joins TRBV27 and TRBJ2-5; 10 bases map to TRBD1. Germline CDR1 is MNHEY and CDR2 is SMNVEV (reference sequence). With 6 bases clipped from V and 4 bases from J, the junction kept 11 bases outside the gene matches. The CDR3 sequence is 16 residues long.

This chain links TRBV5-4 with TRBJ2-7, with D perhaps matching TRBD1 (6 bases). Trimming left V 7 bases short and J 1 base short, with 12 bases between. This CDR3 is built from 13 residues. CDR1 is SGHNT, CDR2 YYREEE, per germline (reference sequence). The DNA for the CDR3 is TGTGCCAGCTGTCTACAGGGATCCTACGAGCAGTACTTC. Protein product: CASCLQGSYEQYF.

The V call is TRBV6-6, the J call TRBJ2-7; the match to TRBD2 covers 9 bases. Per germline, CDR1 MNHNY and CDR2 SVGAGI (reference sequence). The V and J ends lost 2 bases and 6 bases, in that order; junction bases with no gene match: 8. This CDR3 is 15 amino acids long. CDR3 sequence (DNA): TGTGCCAGCAGTTACGGGGCTAGCGGGGTCCGCGAGCAGTACTTC. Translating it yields CASSYGASGVREQYF.

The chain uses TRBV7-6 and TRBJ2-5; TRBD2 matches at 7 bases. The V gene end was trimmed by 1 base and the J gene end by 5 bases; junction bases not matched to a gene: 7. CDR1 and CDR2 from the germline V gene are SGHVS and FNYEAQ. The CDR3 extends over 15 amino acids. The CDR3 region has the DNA TGTGCCAGCAGCTTAGGCTTGCGGGGGTGGGAGACCCAGTACTTC. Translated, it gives CASSLGLRGWETQYF.

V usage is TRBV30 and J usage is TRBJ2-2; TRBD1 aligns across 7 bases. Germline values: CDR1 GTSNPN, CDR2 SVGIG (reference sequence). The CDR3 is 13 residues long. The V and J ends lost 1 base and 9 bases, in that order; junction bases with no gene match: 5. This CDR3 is CAWSADRVRELFF. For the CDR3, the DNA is TGTGCCTGGAGTGCAGACAGGGTGCGGGAGCTGTTTTTT.

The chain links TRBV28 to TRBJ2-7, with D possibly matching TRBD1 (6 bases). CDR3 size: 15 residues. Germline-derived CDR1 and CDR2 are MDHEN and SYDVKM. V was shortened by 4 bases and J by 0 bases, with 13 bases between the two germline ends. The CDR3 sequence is CASSWDISRSYEQYF. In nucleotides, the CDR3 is TGTGCCAGCAGTTGGGACATCTCTCGCTCCTACGAGCAGTACTTC.

The CDR3 loop is CASSLTSGGYEQYF. The CDR3, as DNA: TGTGCCAGCAGCTTGACTAGCGGGGGGTACGAGCAGTACTTC. The gene calls are TRBV5-6 and TRBJ2-7, with TRBD2 matching over 12 bases. V shed 1 base and J 4 bases; nucleotides not matched to a gene: 0. CDR1 SGHDT and CDR2 YYEEEE come from the germline V gene. The CDR3 covers 14 residues.

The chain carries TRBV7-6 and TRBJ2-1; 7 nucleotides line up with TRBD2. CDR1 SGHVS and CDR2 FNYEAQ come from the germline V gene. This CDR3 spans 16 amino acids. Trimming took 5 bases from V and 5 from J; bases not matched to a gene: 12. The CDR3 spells CASSPVGGLGHNEQFF. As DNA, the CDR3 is TGTGCCAGCAGCCCGGTGGGGGGGTTGGGGCACAATGAGCAGTTCTTC.

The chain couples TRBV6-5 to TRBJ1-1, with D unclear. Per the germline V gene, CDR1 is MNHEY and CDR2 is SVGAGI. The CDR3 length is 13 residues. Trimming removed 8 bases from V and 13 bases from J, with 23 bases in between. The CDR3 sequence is CASLVPRPWIVFF. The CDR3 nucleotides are TGTGCCAGCCTAGTACCCCGGCCCTGGATTGTTTTCTTT.

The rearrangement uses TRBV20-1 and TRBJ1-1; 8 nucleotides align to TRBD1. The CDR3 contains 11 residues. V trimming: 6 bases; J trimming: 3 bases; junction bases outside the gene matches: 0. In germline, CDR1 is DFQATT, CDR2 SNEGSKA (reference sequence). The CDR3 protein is CSAQGDTEAFF. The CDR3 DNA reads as TGCAGTGCACAGGGGGACACTGAAGCTTTCTTT.

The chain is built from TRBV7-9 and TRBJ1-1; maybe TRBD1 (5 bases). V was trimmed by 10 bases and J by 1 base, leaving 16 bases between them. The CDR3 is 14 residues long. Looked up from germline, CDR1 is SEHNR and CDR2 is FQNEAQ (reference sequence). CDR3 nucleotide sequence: TGTGCCATCATAGCTAAGGGGTCGAACACTGAAGCTTTCTTT. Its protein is CAIIAKGSNTEAFF.

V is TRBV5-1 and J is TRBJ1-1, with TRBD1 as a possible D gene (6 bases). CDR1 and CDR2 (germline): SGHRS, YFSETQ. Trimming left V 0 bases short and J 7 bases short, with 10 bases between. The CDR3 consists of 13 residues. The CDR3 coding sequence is TGCGCCAGCAGCTTGGATACAGGGCTTGAAGCTTTCTTT. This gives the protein CASSLDTGLEAFF.

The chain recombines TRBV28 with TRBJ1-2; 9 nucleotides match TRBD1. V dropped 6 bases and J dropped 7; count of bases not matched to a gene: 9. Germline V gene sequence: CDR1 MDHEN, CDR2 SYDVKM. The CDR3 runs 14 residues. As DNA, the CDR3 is TGTGCCAGCAGCCACGGGGACAGGGAAGGTGGCTACACCTTC. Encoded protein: CASSHGDREGGYTF.

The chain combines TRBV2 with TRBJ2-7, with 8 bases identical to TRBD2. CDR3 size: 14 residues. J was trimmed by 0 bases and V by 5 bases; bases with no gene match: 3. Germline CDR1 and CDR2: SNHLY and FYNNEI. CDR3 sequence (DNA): TGTGCCAGCAGTACGGGGGGGGGCTCCTACGAGCAGTACTTC. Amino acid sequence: CASSTGGGSYEQYF. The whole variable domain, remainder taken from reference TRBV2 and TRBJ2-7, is EPEVTQTPSHQVTQMGQEVILRCVPISNHLYFYWYRQILGQKVEFLVSFYNNEISEKSEIFDDQFSVERPDGSNFTLKIRSTKLEDSAMYFCASSTGGGSYEQYFGPGTRLTVT.

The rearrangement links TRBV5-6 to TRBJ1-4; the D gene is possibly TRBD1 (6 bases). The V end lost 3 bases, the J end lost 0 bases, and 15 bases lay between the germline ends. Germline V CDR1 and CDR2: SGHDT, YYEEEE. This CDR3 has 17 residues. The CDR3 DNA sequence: TGTGCCAGCAGCTCCCGACTGTGGACAGCAACTAATGAAAAACTGTTTTTT. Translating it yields CASSSRLWTATNEKLFF.

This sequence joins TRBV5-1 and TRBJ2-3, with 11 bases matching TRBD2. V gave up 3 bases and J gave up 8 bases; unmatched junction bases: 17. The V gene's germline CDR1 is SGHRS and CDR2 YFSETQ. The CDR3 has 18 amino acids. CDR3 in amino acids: CASSSPPRASGRSATQYF. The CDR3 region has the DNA TGCGCCAGCAGCTCACCCCCTAGGGCTAGCGGGAGGTCGGCTACGCAGTATTTT.

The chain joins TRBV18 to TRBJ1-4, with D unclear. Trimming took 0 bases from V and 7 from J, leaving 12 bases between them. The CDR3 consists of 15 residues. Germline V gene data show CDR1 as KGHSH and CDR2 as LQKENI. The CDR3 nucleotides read TGTGCCAGCTCACCACCGGGATCGCGGGGTGAAAAACTGTTTTTT. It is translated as CASSPPGSRGEKLFF.

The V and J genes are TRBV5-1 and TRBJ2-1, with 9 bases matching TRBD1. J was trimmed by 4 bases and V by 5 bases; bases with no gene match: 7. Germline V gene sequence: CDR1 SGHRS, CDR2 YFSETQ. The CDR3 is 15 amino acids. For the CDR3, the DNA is TGCGCCAGCAGTTCCGGGACAGGGATATACAATGAGCAGTTCTTC. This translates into CASSSGTGIYNEQFF.

This chain's CDR3 is CASRRIGGNTGELFF. Written as DNA, the CDR3 is TGCGCCAGCAGACGGATAGGGGGGAACACCGGGGAGCTGTTTTTT. The chain recombines TRBV5-1 with TRBJ2-2; weak D call: TRBD1 (6 bases). The germline gives CDR1 SGHRS, CDR2 YFSETQ. The CDR3 totals 15 residues. V was pared by 5 bases and J by 1 base, with 12 bases between. The variable domain in full, completed from reference TRBV5-1 and TRBJ2-2, reads KAGVTQTPRYLIKTRGQQVTLSCSPISGHRSVSWYQQTPGQGLQFLFEYFSETQRNKGNFPGRFSGRQFSNSRSEMNVSTLELGDSALYLCASRRIGGNTGELFFGEGSRLTVL.

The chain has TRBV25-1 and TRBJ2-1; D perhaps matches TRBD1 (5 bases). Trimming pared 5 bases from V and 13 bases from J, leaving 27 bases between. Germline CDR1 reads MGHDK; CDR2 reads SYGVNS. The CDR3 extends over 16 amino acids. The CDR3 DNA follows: TGTGCCAGCAGTCCTAAGGGGTTTTTCAACTTGGGATTCCAGTTCTTC. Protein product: CASSPKGFFNLGFQFF.

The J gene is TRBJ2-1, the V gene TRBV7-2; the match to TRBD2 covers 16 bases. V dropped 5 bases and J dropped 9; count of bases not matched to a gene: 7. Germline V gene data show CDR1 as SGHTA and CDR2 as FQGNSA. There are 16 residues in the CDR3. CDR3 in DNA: TGTGCCAGCAGCCCGGGACTAGCGGGGGGGCGAGTTGAGCAGTTCTTC. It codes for CASSPGLAGGRVEQFF.